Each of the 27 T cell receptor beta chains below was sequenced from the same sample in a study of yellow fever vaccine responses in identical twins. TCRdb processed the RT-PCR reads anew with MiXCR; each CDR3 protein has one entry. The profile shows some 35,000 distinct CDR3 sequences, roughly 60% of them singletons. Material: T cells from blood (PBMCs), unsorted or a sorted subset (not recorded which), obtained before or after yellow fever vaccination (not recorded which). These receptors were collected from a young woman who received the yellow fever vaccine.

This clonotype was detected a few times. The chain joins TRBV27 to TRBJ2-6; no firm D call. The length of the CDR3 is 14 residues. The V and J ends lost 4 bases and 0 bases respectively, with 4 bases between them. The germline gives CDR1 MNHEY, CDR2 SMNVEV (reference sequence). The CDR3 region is CASSSLSGANVLTF. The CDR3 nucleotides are TGTGCCAGCAGTTCCCTCTCTGGGGCCAACGTCCTGACTTTC.

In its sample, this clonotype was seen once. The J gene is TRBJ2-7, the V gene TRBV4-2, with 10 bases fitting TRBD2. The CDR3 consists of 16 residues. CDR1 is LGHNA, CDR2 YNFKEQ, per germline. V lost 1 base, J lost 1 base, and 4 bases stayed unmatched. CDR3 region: CASSQGLAGESYEQYF. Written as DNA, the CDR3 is TGTGCCAGCAGCCAAGGGCTAGCGGGAGAGTCCTACGAGCAGTACTTC.

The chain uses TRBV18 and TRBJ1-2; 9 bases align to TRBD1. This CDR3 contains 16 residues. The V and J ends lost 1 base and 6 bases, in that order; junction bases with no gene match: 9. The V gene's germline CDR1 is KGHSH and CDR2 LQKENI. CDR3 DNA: TGTGCCAGCTCACCACGTCCCGGGACAGGGCCGGATGGCTACACCTTC. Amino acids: CASSPRPGTGPDGYTF.

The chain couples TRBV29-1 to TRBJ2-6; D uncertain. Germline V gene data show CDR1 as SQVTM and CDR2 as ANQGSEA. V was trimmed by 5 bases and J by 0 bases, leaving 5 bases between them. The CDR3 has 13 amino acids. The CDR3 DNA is TGCAGCGTTAGGGACTCTGGGGCCAACGTCCTGACTTTC. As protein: CSVRDSGANVLTF.

The CDR3 nucleotides read TGTGCCAGCAGCTACCCTCTGCGGTACACCGGGGAGCTGTTTTTT. Its protein is CASSYPLRYTGELFF. The chain uses TRBV11-1 and TRBJ2-2, with D hard to call. This CDR3 has 15 amino acids. Germline V gene sequence: CDR1 SGHAT, CDR2 FQDESV (reference sequence). The V gene lost 4 bases and the J gene lost 3 bases, with 12 bases spanning the gap.

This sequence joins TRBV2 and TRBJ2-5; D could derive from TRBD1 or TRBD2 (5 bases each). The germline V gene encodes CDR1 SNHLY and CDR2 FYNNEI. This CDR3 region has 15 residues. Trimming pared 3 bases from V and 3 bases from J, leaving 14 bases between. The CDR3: CASSDPGTSKETQYF. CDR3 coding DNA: TGTGCCAGCAGTGACCCCGGGACGAGTAAAGAGACCCAGTACTTC.

The CDR3 coding sequence is TGTGCCAGCAGCTCGGAGACAGGTTCTTCCTACGAGCAGTACTTC. Translation gives CASSSETGSSYEQYF. This chain joins TRBV13 and TRBJ2-7, with a weak D call TRBD1 (6 bases). The CDR3 runs to 15 residues. V dropped 4 bases and J dropped 1 base, with 14 bases sitting between them. Looked up from germline, CDR1 is PRHDT and CDR2 is FYEKMQ (reference sequence).

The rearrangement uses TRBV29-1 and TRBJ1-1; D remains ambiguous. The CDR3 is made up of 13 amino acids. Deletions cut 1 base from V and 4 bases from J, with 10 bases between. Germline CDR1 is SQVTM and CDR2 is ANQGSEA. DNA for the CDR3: TGCAGCGTTGAAGGCAGGTTTACCACTGAAGCTTTCTTT. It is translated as CSVEGRFTTEAFF.

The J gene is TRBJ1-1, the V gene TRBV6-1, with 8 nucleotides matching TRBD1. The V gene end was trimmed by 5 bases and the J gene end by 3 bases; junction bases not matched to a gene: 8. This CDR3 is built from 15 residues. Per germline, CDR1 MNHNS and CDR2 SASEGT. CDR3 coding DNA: TGTGCCAGCAGTACGGACAGGGACCGGGACACTGAAGCTTTCTTT. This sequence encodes CASSTDRDRDTEAFF.

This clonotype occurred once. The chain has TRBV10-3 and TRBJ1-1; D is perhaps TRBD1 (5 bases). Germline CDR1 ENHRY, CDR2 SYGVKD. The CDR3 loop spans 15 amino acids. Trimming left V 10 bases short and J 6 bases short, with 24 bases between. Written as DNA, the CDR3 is TGTGCCACAATGAGCGGAGGGCAGGGTCACGCTGAAGCTTTCTTT. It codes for CATMSGGQGHAEAFF.

CDR3 loop: CASSERGYYNSPLHF. CDR3 coding DNA: TGTGCCAGCAGTGAACGAGGGTACTATAATTCACCCCTCCACTTT. The chain has TRBV2 and TRBJ1-6; D not resolved. Trimming took 2 bases from V and 3 from J, leaving 8 bases between them. Germline CDR1 is SNHLY and CDR2 is FYNNEI. The CDR3 consists of 15 residues.

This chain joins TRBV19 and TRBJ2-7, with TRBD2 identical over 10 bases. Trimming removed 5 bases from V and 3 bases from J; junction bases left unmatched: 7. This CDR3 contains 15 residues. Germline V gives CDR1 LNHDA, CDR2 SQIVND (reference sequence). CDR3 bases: TGTGCCAGTAGTCCCAAGCGGGAGGGTATCTACGAGCAGTACTTC. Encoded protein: CASSPKREGIYEQYF.

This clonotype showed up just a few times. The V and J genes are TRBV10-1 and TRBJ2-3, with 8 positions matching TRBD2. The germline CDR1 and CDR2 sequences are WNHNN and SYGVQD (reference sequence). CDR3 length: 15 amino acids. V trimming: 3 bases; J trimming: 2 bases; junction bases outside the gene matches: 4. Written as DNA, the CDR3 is TGCGCCAGCAGTGAAGTAGCGGGGACCACAGATACGCAGTATTTT. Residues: CASSEVAGTTDTQYF.

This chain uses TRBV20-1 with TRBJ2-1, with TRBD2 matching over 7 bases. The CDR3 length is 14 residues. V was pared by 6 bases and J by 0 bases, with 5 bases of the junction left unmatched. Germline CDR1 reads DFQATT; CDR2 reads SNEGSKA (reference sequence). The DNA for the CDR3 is TGCAGTGCCTCTGGGACTACCTCCTACAATGAGCAGTTCTTC. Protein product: CSASGTTSYNEQFF.

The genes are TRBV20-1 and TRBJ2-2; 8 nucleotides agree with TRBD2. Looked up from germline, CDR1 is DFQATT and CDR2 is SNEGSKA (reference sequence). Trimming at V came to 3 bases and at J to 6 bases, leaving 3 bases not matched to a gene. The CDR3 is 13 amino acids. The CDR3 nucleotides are TGCAGTGCTAGGGAGACTAGCGCCGGGGAGCTGTTTTTT. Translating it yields CSARETSAGELFF.

CDR3 bases: TGCAGTGCCCTAACTGGTTCCGGGAATCAGCCCCAGCATTTT. It specifies CSALTGSGNQPQHF. The chain combines TRBV20-1 with TRBJ1-5; D gene unclear. CDR3 length: 14 residues. Germline V gives CDR1 DFQATT, CDR2 SNEGSKA (reference sequence). Trimming pared 6 bases from V and 4 bases from J, leaving 16 bases between.

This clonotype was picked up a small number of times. The CDR3 here is CASSLGSGVNNEQFF. The CDR3 nucleotides are TGCGCCAGCAGCTTGGGTAGCGGAGTAAACAATGAGCAGTTCTTC. The chain employs TRBV5-1 and TRBJ2-1, with a possible D match to TRBD2 (6 bases). Germline CDR1 SGHRS, CDR2 YFSETQ. Trimming stripped 0 bases from V and 5 bases from J, with 12 bases between. The CDR3 runs 15 residues. Combining the CDR3 with reference TRBV5-1 and TRBJ2-1 gives the whole variable domain KAGVTQTPRYLIKTRGQQVTLSCSPISGHRSVSWYQQTPGQGLQFLFEYFSETQRNKGNFPGRFSGRQFSNSRSEMNVSTLELGDSALYLCASSLGSGVNNEQFFGPGTRLTVL.

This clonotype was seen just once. This CDR3 reads CASSFSSPGNTIYF. DNA of the CDR3: TGTGCCAGCAGCTTCTCTTCTCCAGGAAACACCATATATTTT. The chain carries TRBV5-6 and TRBJ1-3; D unclear. This CDR3 is built from 14 residues. Germline V gene data show CDR1 as SGHDT and CDR2 as YYEEEE. V was trimmed by 2 bases and J by 4 bases, leaving 10 bases between them.

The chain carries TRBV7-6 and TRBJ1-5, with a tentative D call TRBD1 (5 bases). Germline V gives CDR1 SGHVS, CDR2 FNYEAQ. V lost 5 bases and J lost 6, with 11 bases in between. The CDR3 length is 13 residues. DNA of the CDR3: TGTGCCAGCAGCCCCGGGACTTTTCAGCCCCAGCATTTT. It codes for CASSPGTFQPQHF.

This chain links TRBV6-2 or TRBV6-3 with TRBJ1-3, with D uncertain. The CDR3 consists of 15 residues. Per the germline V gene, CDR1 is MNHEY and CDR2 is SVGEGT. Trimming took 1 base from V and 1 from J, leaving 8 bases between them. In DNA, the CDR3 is TGTGCCAGCAGTTACTTTGGAGGTTCTGGAAACACCATATATTTT. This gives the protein CASSYFGGSGNTIYF.

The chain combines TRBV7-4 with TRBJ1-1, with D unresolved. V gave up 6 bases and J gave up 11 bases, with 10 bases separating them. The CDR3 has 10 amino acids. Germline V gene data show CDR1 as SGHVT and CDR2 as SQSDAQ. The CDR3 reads CASSTSIAFF. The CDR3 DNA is TGTGCCAGCAGTACAAGTATCGCTTTCTTT. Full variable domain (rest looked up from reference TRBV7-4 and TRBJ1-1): GAGVSQSPRYKVAKRGRDVALRCDSISGHVTLYWYRQTLGQGSEVLTYSQSDAQRDKSGRPSGRFSAERPERSVSTLKIQRTEQGDSAVYLCASSTSIAFFGQGTRLTVV.

DNA for the CDR3: TGCAGCGTTGTAATCGGCAGGGGGTTGTACACTGAAGCTTTCTTT. Translating it yields CSVVIGRGLYTEAFF. The chain has TRBV29-1 and TRBJ1-1; 7 bases align to TRBD1. The CDR3 consists of 15 residues. CDR1 SQVTM and CDR2 ANQGSEA come from the germline V gene. V was pared by 4 bases and J by 3 bases, with 11 bases of the junction left unmatched.

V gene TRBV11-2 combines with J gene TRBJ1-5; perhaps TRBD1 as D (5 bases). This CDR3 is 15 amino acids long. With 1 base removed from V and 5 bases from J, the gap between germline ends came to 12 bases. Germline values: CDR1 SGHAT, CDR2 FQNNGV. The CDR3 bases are TGTGCCAGCAGCTTAGTTACCCAGGGCGATCAGCCCCAGCATTTT. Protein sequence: CASSLVTQGDQPQHF.

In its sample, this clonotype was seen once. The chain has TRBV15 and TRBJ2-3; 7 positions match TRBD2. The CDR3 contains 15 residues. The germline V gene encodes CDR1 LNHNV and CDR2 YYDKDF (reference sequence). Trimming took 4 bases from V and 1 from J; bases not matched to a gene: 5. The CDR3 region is CATSISGVGTDTQYF. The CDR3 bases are TGTGCCACCAGCATCAGCGGGGTGGGCACAGATACGCAGTATTTT.

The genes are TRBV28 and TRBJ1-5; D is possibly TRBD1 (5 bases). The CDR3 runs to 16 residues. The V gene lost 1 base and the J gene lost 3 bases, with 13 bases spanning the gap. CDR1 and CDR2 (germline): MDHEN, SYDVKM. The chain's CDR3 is CASSLSREIINQPQHF. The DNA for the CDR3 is TGTGCCAGCAGTTTATCCAGGGAGATTATCAATCAGCCCCAGCATTTT. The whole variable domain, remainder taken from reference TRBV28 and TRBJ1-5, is DVKVTQSSRYLVKRTGEKVFLECVQDMDHENMFWYRQDPGLGLRLIYFSYDVKMKEKGDIPEGYSVSREKKERFSLILESASTNQTSMYLCASSLSREIINQPQHFGDGTRLSIL.

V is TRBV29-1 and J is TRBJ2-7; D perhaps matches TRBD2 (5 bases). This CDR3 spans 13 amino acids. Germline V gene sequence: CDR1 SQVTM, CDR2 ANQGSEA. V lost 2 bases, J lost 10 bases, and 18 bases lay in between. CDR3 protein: CSVEMGTGRNQYF. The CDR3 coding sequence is TGCAGCGTTGAAATGGGTACGGGGAGAAATCAGTACTTC.

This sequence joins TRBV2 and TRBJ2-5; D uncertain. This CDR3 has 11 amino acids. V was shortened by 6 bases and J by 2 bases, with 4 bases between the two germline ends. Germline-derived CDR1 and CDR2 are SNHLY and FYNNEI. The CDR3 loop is CASRGQETQYF. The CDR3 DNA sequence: TGTGCCAGCAGGGGACAAGAGACCCAGTACTTC.